These 21 T cell receptor beta chains share one sample of origin, sequenced in a study of Ad26.COV2.S vaccination and SARS-CoV-2 variants. Assay used: immunoSEQ multiplex PCR; TCRdb lists only in-frame clones, some missing. The repertoire holds 300,000 to 350,000 clones, with about 88% as singletons. Treatment in this sample: over 15 received Ad26.COV2.S at low or high dose, single or two shots; five or six received placebo; per-sample allocation not given. Specimen acquisition occurred on day 63 following the initial vaccine or placebo injection. Here the sequenced sample was peripheral blood, taken in a trial of Ad26.COV2.S vaccine versus placebo. The receptors here all came from a person between 18 and 65 years old who received the Ad26.COV2.S COVID-19 vaccine or a placebo.

This chain joins TRBV19 and TRBJ2-3, with 15 bases fitting TRBD2. The CDR3 consists of 19 residues. In germline, CDR1 is LNHDA, CDR2 SQIVND (reference sequence). Trimming cost V 4 bases and J 1 base; bases outside gene matches: 9. CDR3 sequence: CASSSKGLAGGPGTDTQYF. For the CDR3, the DNA is TGTGCCAGTAGTAGCAAAGGACTAGCGGGGGGGCCTGGCACAGATACGCAGTATTTT.

The chain has TRBV4-1 and TRBJ2-2; the match to TRBD2 covers 12 bases. The germline V gene has CDR1 MGHRA and CDR2 YSYEKL. V was pared by 5 bases and J by 1 base, with 5 bases of the junction left unmatched. The CDR3 length is 17 residues. The CDR3 bases are TGCGCCAGCAGCAAACGGGGACTAGCGGGGAACACCGGGGAGCTGTTTTTT. Its protein product is CASSKRGLAGNTGELFF.

The rearrangement links TRBV4-1 to TRBJ2-1; unclear D gene. Germline V gene lookup returns CDR1 MGHRA and CDR2 YSYEKL. Trimming stripped 3 bases from V and 0 bases from J, with 15 bases between. The CDR3 runs 17 residues. This CDR3 is CASSQLDMGFSYNEQFF. The CDR3 DNA reads as TGCGCCAGCAGCCAGTTGGATATGGGGTTCTCCTACAATGAGCAGTTCTTC.

V and J are TRBV4-3 and TRBJ2-7; 7 bases map to TRBD1. The germline V gene encodes CDR1 LGHNA and CDR2 YSLEER. Trimming cost V 0 bases and J 5 bases; bases outside gene matches: 7. The CDR3 has 15 amino acids. The CDR3 sequence is CASSQDPGTADEQYF. In DNA form, the CDR3 reads TGCGCCAGCAGCCAAGATCCGGGGACAGCTGACGAGCAGTACTTC.

This chain links TRBV5-1 with TRBJ2-1; 9 bases agree with TRBD2. Germline loops: CDR1 SGHRS, CDR2 YFSETQ. Trimming took 1 base from V and 0 from J; bases not matched to a gene: 11. The CDR3 is made up of 19 amino acids. The CDR3 region is CASSLSKTSGGSSYNEQFF. The DNA for the CDR3 is TGCGCCAGCAGCTTGTCCAAGACTAGCGGAGGGAGCTCCTACAATGAGCAGTTCTTC.

The V and J genes are TRBV28 and TRBJ1-1; D might be TRBD1 (6 bases). This CDR3 spans 15 amino acids. Germline V gene lookup returns CDR1 MDHEN and CDR2 SYDVKM. Trimming removed 6 bases at V and 1 base at J, with 15 bases between. CDR3 DNA sequence: TGTGCCAGCAGCCCGCCGGGGGGCGAGAACACTGAAGCTTTCTTT. Its translation: CASSPPGGENTEAFF.

The chain carries TRBV10-1 and TRBJ2-2; no reliable D call. CDR3 length equals 14 residues. Deletions cut 3 bases from V and 1 base from J, with 6 bases between. The germline gives CDR1 WNHNN, CDR2 SYGVQD (reference sequence). CDR3 sequence: CASSDLKNTGELFF. CDR3 coding DNA: TGCGCCAGCAGTGATTTGAAGAACACCGGGGAGCTGTTTTTT.

This rearrangement joins TRBV6-5 to TRBJ2-7; 10 nucleotides match TRBD1. Germline CDR1 and CDR2: MNHEY and SVGAGI. Trimming removed 10 bases from V and 2 bases from J; junction bases left unmatched: 8. The CDR3 spans 14 residues. CDR3 residues: CAINTGTGAYEQYF. Here the CDR3 DNA reads TGTGCCATCAATACCGGGACAGGGGCCTACGAGCAGTACTTC.

V usage is TRBV20-1 and J usage is TRBJ2-7, with a tentative D call TRBD2 (6 bases). Trimming took off 6 bases at V and 6 bases at J, with 27 bases between the two ends. This CDR3 has 16 amino acids. Per the germline V gene, CDR1 is DFQATT and CDR2 is SNEGSKA (reference sequence). The DNA of the CDR3 is TGCAGTGCCAGTGACTTTCGGCGGGGAGGTGGTTTCGAGCAGTACTTC. Protein: CSASDFRRGGGFEQYF.

The chain links TRBV12-3 or TRBV12-4 to TRBJ1-2; tentative D call: TRBD1 (5 bases). CDR3 size: 13 residues. With 8 bases removed from V and 3 bases from J, the gap between germline ends came to 13 bases. For the CDR3, the DNA is TGTGCCAGCTCCGGGGCCTCAGACTATGGCTACACCTTC. Its protein is CASSGASDYGYTF.

The chain uses TRBV19 and TRBJ2-1; 13 nucleotides match TRBD2. The CDR3 contains 16 residues. In germline, CDR1 is LNHDA, CDR2 SQIVND (reference sequence). J gave up 7 bases and V 5 bases, and 8 bases lay outside the gene matches. The CDR3 spells CASSARTSGSWNEQFF. CDR3 nucleotide sequence: TGTGCCAGTAGTGCACGGACTAGCGGGAGTTGGAATGAGCAGTTCTTC.

V and J are TRBV4-2 and TRBJ1-2; TRBD1 aligns across 9 bases. CDR1 is LGHNA and CDR2 is YNFKEQ in the germline V gene. CDR3 size: 14 residues. J was trimmed by 5 bases and V by 4 bases; bases with no gene match: 5. The CDR3 spells CASSPPGQGYGYTF. DNA of the CDR3: TGTGCCAGCAGCCCACCGGGACAGGGATATGGCTACACCTTC.

The rearrangement links TRBV11-3 to TRBJ2-1; TRBD2 matches 10 bases. Germline V gene data show CDR1 as SGHNT and CDR2 as YENEEA. The CDR3 has 15 amino acids. With 5 bases clipped from V and 5 bases from J, the junction kept 6 bases outside the gene matches. The CDR3, as DNA: TGTGCCAGCAGCCTTAGCGGGAGGTTTAACAATGAGCAGTTCTTC. It is translated as CASSLSGRFNNEQFF.

The chain couples TRBV6-6 to TRBJ2-3, with 9 bases matching TRBD1. The trim removed 8 bases at V and 9 bases at J, leaving 15 bases unmatched. The germline CDR1 and CDR2 sequences are MNHNY and SVGAGI (reference sequence). CDR3 length: 15 amino acids. The CDR3 here is CASGYGTGKGWTQYF. CDR3 coding DNA: TGTGCCAGCGGATACGGGACAGGGAAAGGCTGGACGCAGTATTTT.

This chain connects TRBV19 to TRBJ1-4; TRBD1 matches at 7 bases. Germline lookup yields CDR1 LNHDA and CDR2 SQIVND (reference sequence). This CDR3 is built from 15 residues. The V segment lost 7 bases and the J segment 1 base; nucleotides outside the gene matches: 6. CDR3 protein: CASTFQGGTNEKLFF. As DNA, the CDR3 is TGTGCCAGTACCTTTCAGGGGGGAACTAATGAAAAACTGTTTTTT.

J is TRBJ2-3 and V is TRBV10-1; D is uncertain. The CDR3 is 13 amino acids. V lost 4 bases to trimming and J lost 2 bases, with 7 bases between them. The V gene's germline CDR1 is WNHNN and CDR2 SYGVQD (reference sequence). The CDR3 loop reads CASSAGPTDTQYF. The CDR3 bases are TGCGCCAGCAGTGCCGGCCCCACAGATACGCAGTATTTT.

This chain links TRBV3-1 (or the pseudogene TRBV3-2) with TRBJ2-3, with 10 nucleotides matching TRBD1. Germline assignment: CDR1 LGHDT and CDR2 YNNKEL (reference sequence). Trimming at V came to 6 bases and at J to 4 bases, leaving 7 bases not matched to a gene. The CDR3 covers 15 residues. As DNA, the CDR3 is TGTGCCAGCAGACCCGGGACAGGGGCTGCAGATACGCAGTATTTT. Its translation: CASRPGTGAADTQYF.

This chain links TRBV30 with TRBJ1-5, with a possible D match to TRBD1 (5 bases). CDR1 is GTSNPN, CDR2 SVGIG, per germline (reference sequence). Trimming took off 2 bases at V and 0 bases at J, with 11 bases between the two ends. CDR3 length: 15 amino acids. For the CDR3, the DNA is TGTGCCTGGAGTATCGGGGCACATAGCAATCAGCCCCAGCATTTT. It encodes CAWSIGAHSNQPQHF.

The J gene is TRBJ2-1, the V gene TRBV15, with 7 bases that match TRBD2. V was clipped by 4 bases and J by 1 base; unmatched bases: 4. CDR1 is LNHNV, CDR2 YYDKDF, per germline (reference sequence). The CDR3 runs 15 residues. The CDR3 bases are TGTGCCACCAGCAAAGAGCGGGGTTCCTACAATGAGCAGTTCTTC. This gives the protein CATSKERGSYNEQFF.

The V gene is TRBV28, the J gene TRBJ1-1; D not resolved. Trimming removed 7 bases from V and 0 bases from J, with 12 bases in between. Germline values: CDR1 MDHEN, CDR2 SYDVKM. The length of the CDR3 is 14 residues. CDR3 DNA sequence: TGTGCCAGCATCGACCCTTTTATGAACACTGAAGCTTTCTTT. Translation gives CASIDPFMNTEAFF.

The rearrangement uses TRBV3-1 (or the pseudogene TRBV3-2) and TRBJ2-5; D gene ambiguous. Germline-derived CDR1 and CDR2 are LGHDT and YNNKEL (reference sequence). The CDR3 is 13 residues long. Trimming removed 3 bases from V and 6 bases from J, with 11 bases in between. CDR3 DNA sequence: TGTGCCAGCAGCCAGGACCGGTGGCAGACCCAGTACTTC. Protein: CASSQDRWQTQYF.